The 2 T cell receptor beta chains reported below all come from one sample, sequenced in a study of blood T cell repertoires in COVID-19. TCRdb's table, derived via immunoSEQ multiplex PCR, lists solely in-frame clones and lacks some. The sample yields a few hundred thousand clones, approximately 87% seen once. The sample taken for sequencing was PBMCs or T cells enriched from blood (not recorded which). The receptor source for this set is a woman aged 45-59 years who had recovered from COVID-19.

The chain recombines TRBV10-3 with TRBJ2-3; TRBD2 might be the D (5 bases). The germline V and J ends were trimmed by 3 bases and 0 bases, with 13 bases remaining between them. This CDR3 contains 16 residues. Germline lookup yields CDR1 ENHRY and CDR2 SYGVKD. The DNA of the CDR3 is TGTGCCATCAGTGACGGGATCAGGATCAGCACAGATACGCAGTATTTT. It codes for CAISDGIRISTDTQYF.

This chain links TRBV5-1 with TRBJ2-3; unclear D gene. CDR1 SGHRS and CDR2 YFSETQ come from the germline V gene. This CDR3 region has 16 residues. V lost 4 bases to trimming and J lost 0 bases, with 15 bases between them. CDR3 sequence: CASSPPTEVSTDTQYF. The CDR3 nucleotides are TGCGCCAGCAGCCCCCCTACCGAAGTGAGCACAGATACGCAGTATTTT.